These 26 T cell receptor beta chains were all obtained from the same sample, sequenced in a study of cytomegalovirus exposure and HLA in healthy donors. The PCR made use of 60 Vbeta and 13 Jbeta primers. The protocol was immunoSEQ multiplex PCR, while the TCRdb copy is restricted to in-frame clones and leaves out a portion. The sample holds some 180,000 clones, more than 65% seen once. Source material: PBMCs. The receptor set was obtained from a girl aged 2 to 9 in good health and CMV-seropositive.

In this sample, this clone turned up once. The chain couples TRBV10-3 to TRBJ1-2; D uncertain. The CDR3 contains 14 residues. Trimming left V 0 bases short and J 0 bases short, with 5 bases between. CDR1 is ENHRY, CDR2 SYGVKD, per germline. This CDR3 is CAISESRSNYGYTF. CDR3 in DNA: TGTGCCATCAGTGAGTCGCGTTCTAACTATGGCTACACCTTC.

The chain combines TRBV30 with TRBJ2-2, with D tentatively TRBD1 (6 bases). The CDR3 length is 12 residues. The V end lost 7 bases, the J end lost 7 bases, and 13 bases lay between the germline ends. Germline assignment: CDR1 GTSNPN and CDR2 SVGIG (reference sequence). The DNA of the CDR3 is TGTGCCTCAACAGGGTTCCACGGGGAGCTGTTTTTT. This sequence encodes CASTGFHGELFF.

V gene TRBV5-6 combines with J gene TRBJ2-4; D is possibly TRBD2 (5 bases). Between the trimmed V and J ends, which lost 4 bases and 8 bases, there was a span of 19 bases. The CDR3 spans 15 residues. CDR1 is SGHDT, CDR2 YYEEEE, per germline. This CDR3 reads CASSPGPSGGYIQYF. The DNA for the CDR3 is TGTGCCAGCAGCCCAGGACCGTCGGGCGGGTACATTCAGTACTTC.

The rearrangement joins TRBV6-6 to TRBJ1-2, with TRBD1 matching 9 bases. After removal of 6 bases from V and 3 bases from J, the junction contained 8 bases not matched to a gene. This CDR3 comprises 15 residues. Germline CDR1 reads MNHNY; CDR2 reads SVGAGI (reference sequence). The CDR3 region has the DNA TGTGCCAGCAGCCCGGGACAGGGTGATGACTATGGCTACACCTTC. Protein sequence: CASSPGQGDDYGYTF.

This clone has just a few counts. The J gene is TRBJ1-2, the V gene TRBV4-1; D is undetermined. The V and J ends lost 2 bases and 9 bases respectively, with 7 bases between them. This CDR3 has 11 amino acids. Germline CDR1 reads MGHRA; CDR2 reads YSYEKL. CDR3 residues: CASSQQARYTF. In DNA, the CDR3 is TGCGCCAGCAGCCAACAAGCCCGCTACACCTTC.

This clone is a singleton in its sample. The J gene is TRBJ1-2, the V gene TRBV19; D gene ambiguous. The CDR3 covers 13 residues. Germline assignment: CDR1 LNHDA and CDR2 SQIVND (reference sequence). V was trimmed by 3 bases and J by 3 bases, leaving 8 bases between them. CDR3 sequence reads: CASSIMDYYGYTF. Here the CDR3 DNA reads TGTGCCAGTAGTATTATGGACTACTATGGCTACACCTTC.

The rearrangement joins TRBV27 to TRBJ2-7, with 7 bases matching TRBD2. The CDR3 is made up of 15 amino acids. Germline V CDR1 and CDR2: MNHEY, SMNVEV (reference sequence). The V and J ends lost 7 bases and 2 bases, in that order; junction bases with no gene match: 11. CDR3 amino acids: CASTPGLGIPYEQYF. In DNA, the CDR3 is TGTGCCAGCACCCCTGGACTAGGTATTCCCTACGAGCAGTACTTC.

CDR3 sequence: CASSRSLTGVQETQYF. The DNA of the CDR3 is TGTGCCAGCAGCCGAAGCCTAACAGGCGTTCAAGAGACCCAGTACTTC. The chain couples TRBV5-4 to TRBJ2-5, with a tentative D call TRBD1 (5 bases). Per germline, CDR1 SGHNT and CDR2 YYREEE (reference sequence). V lost 4 bases and J 2 bases, leaving 18 bases between the germline ends. The CDR3 loop spans 16 amino acids.

This clone was counted a single time. Written as DNA, the CDR3 is TGCAGTGTGCCCCGACGAGGTGAGCAGTTCTTC. Amino acid sequence: CSVPRRGEQFF. The chain couples TRBV20-1 to TRBJ2-1, with no clear D. The CDR3 is 11 residues long. Trimming pared 7 bases from V and 9 bases from J, leaving 13 bases between. Germline lookup yields CDR1 DFQATT and CDR2 SNEGSKA (reference sequence).

The V call is TRBV6-6, the J call TRBJ1-2; D is uncertain. Trimming removed 0 bases from V and 7 bases from J, with 9 bases in between. The length of the CDR3 is 13 residues. CDR1 is MNHNY and CDR2 is SVGAGI in the germline V gene (reference sequence). The CDR3 region has the DNA TGTGCCAGCAGTTACTCGGAGCAGCCTGGCTACACCTTC. This sequence encodes CASSYSEQPGYTF.

This clone showed up just once. This rearrangement joins TRBV6-5 to TRBJ1-2; D possibly corresponds to TRBD1 (6 bases). Germline lookup yields CDR1 MNHEY and CDR2 SVGAGI. There are 15 residues in the CDR3. V lost 7 bases and J lost 6, with 21 bases in between. CDR3 in amino acids: CASTHYQGRLDGYTF. CDR3 bases: TGTGCCAGCACCCATTACCAGGGGCGTCTGGATGGCTACACCTTC.

The rearrangement joins TRBV11-2 to TRBJ2-1; TRBD1 is a possible D gene (6 bases). This CDR3 has 15 amino acids. Trimming left V 5 bases short and J 2 bases short, with 13 bases between. Germline V lookup: CDR1 SGHAT, CDR2 FQNNGV. This CDR3 is CASSDRTGAYNEQFF. The CDR3 region has the DNA TGTGCCAGCAGCGACAGGACCGGCGCCTACAATGAGCAGTTCTTC.

This clone was counted only a few times. The chain has TRBV4-1 and TRBJ2-1; 9 nucleotides agree with TRBD1. Trimming took 4 bases from V and 5 from J; bases not matched to a gene: 3. CDR1 MGHRA and CDR2 YSYEKL come from the germline V gene. The CDR3 has 14 residues. The CDR3 is CASSPGQGDNEQFF. Here the CDR3 DNA reads TGCGCCAGCAGCCCGGGACAGGGTGACAATGAGCAGTTCTTC.

A single count supports this clone. This CDR3 reads CSVDLGGGQVSYNEQFF. The CDR3 DNA is TGCAGCGTTGACCTGGGGGGGGGTCAGGTGTCCTACAATGAGCAGTTCTTC. This chain connects TRBV29-1 to TRBJ2-1, with 7 positions matching TRBD2. The CDR3 extends over 17 amino acids. Trimming cost V 3 bases and J 1 base; bases outside gene matches: 12. Germline CDR1 SQVTM, CDR2 ANQGSEA.

The chain couples TRBV11-3 to TRBJ1-1; no clear D. The CDR3 is made up of 12 amino acids. V lost 8 bases to trimming and J lost 4 bases, with 11 bases between them. CDR1 and CDR2 (germline): SGHNT, YENEEA. The CDR3 DNA follows: TGTGCCAGCTCCTGGGCTGGCACTGAAGCTTTCTTT. Translation: CASSWAGTEAFF.

The chain employs TRBV30 and TRBJ1-2; 7 positions match TRBD1. This CDR3 is 15 amino acids long. Germline assignment: CDR1 GTSNPN and CDR2 SVGIG (reference sequence). V dropped 3 bases and J dropped 2; count of bases not matched to a gene: 9. The CDR3 protein is CAWSRDRRTNYGYTF. The CDR3 DNA reads TGTGCCTGGAGCCGGGACAGACGAACGAACTATGGCTACACCTTC.

The CDR3 region has the DNA TGTGCCAGCAGTGAGTCTGAGCAGTACTTC. This encodes CASSESEQYF. The genes are TRBV2 and TRBJ2-7; D gene unclear. V was shortened by 3 bases and J by 7 bases, with 4 bases between the two germline ends. Germline V lookup: CDR1 SNHLY, CDR2 FYNNEI. The CDR3 sequence is 10 residues long.

This clone occurred a few times. V gene TRBV10-3 combines with J gene TRBJ1-2; D call uncertain. Germline lookup yields CDR1 ENHRY and CDR2 SYGVKD. Deletions cut 4 bases from V and 3 bases from J, with 6 bases between. The CDR3 has 12 amino acids. This CDR3 is CAISAADYGYTF. In nucleotides, the CDR3 is TGTGCCATCAGTGCTGCGGACTATGGCTACACCTTC.

The gene calls are TRBV27 and TRBJ1-1, with TRBD1 identical over 8 bases. The CDR3 sequence is 15 residues long. V dropped 6 bases and J dropped 6; count of bases not matched to a gene: 12. Germline CDR1 is MNHEY and CDR2 is SMNVEV (reference sequence). The CDR3 nucleotides read TGTGCCAGCAGCCTCACCCAGGGGGCAGTAGCTGAAGCTTTCTTT. Its translation is CASSLTQGAVAEAFF.

The chain couples TRBV7-3 to TRBJ2-1, with 11 bases matching TRBD1. Germline V CDR1 and CDR2: SGHTA, FQGTGA. J lost 6 bases, V lost 2 bases, and 9 bases had no gene match. This CDR3 has 17 amino acids. The CDR3 region is CASSLSPPGQGVNEQFF. CDR3 nucleotide sequence: TGTGCCAGCAGCTTATCACCTCCGGGACAGGGGGTCAATGAGCAGTTCTTC.

CDR3 in amino acids: CATQTSPGTASKTWLNYGYTF. The DNA for the CDR3 is TGTGCCACCCAAACATCCCCCGGGACAGCTTCCAAAACTTGGCTTAACTATGGCTACACCTTC. The chain employs TRBV19 and TRBJ1-2; TRBD1 matches 7 bases. CDR1 and CDR2 (germline): LNHDA, SQIVND (reference sequence). This CDR3 has 21 residues. V trimming: 10 bases; J trimming: 1 base; junction bases outside the gene matches: 30.

The chain joins TRBV5-1 to TRBJ1-1; the D gene is possibly TRBD1 (5 bases). Germline CDR1 and CDR2: SGHRS and YFSETQ. Deletions cut 1 base from V and 1 base from J, with 11 bases between. CDR3 length: 15 amino acids. The CDR3 reads CASSLYQGPNTEAFF. CDR3 in DNA: TGCGCCAGCAGCTTGTACCAGGGCCCGAACACTGAAGCTTTCTTT.

This clone appeared a single time. The genes are TRBV20-1 and TRBJ1-2, with 7 bases matching TRBD1. The CDR3 covers 11 residues. Germline V gene lookup returns CDR1 DFQATT and CDR2 SNEGSKA (reference sequence). V gave up 3 bases and J gave up 6 bases; unmatched junction bases: 1. The CDR3 is CSARGTDGYTF. The CDR3 DNA is TGCAGTGCTAGGGGGACAGATGGCTACACCTTC.

The genes are TRBV5-1 and TRBJ2-7, with 8 nucleotides matching TRBD1. There are 13 residues in the CDR3. V dropped 4 bases and J dropped 6; count of bases not matched to a gene: 6. Germline lookup yields CDR1 SGHRS and CDR2 YFSETQ. The CDR3 here is CASSPGTGFEQYF. In DNA form, the CDR3 reads TGCGCCAGCAGCCCCGGGACAGGCTTCGAGCAGTACTTC.

The chain recombines TRBV28 with TRBJ1-4, with D perhaps TRBD1 (6 bases). The CDR3 totals 14 residues. Trimming left V 2 bases short and J 7 bases short, with 11 bases between. CDR1 is MDHEN and CDR2 is SYDVKM in the germline V gene. This CDR3 reads CASSLLQGFEKLFF. The CDR3, as DNA: TGTGCCAGCAGTTTACTACAGGGCTTTGAAAAACTGTTTTTT.

The table lists this clone with a few counts. The chain combines TRBV27 with TRBJ2-7; 7 bases align to TRBD2. The CDR3 has 14 residues. Germline CDR1 is MNHEY and CDR2 is SMNVEV (reference sequence). The J segment lost 4 bases and the V segment lost 5 bases, leaving 8 bases of the junction unmatched. CDR3 residues: CASSQLASHYEQYF. The CDR3 bases are TGTGCCAGCAGTCAACTAGCGAGCCATTACGAGCAGTACTTC.